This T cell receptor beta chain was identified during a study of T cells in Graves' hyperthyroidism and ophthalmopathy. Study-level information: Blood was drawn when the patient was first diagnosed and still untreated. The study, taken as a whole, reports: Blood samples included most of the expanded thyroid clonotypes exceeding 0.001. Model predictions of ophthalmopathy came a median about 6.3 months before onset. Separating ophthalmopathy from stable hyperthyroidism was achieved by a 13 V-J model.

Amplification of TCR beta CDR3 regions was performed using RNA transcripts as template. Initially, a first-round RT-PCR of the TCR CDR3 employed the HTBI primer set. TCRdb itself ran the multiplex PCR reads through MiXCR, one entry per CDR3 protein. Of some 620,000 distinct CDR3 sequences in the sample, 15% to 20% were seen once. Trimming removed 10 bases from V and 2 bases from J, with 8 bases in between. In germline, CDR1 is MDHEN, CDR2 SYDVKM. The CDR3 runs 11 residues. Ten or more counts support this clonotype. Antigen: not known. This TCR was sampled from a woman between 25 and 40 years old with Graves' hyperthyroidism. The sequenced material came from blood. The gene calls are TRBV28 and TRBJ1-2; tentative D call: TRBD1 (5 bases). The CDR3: CATRGNYGYTF. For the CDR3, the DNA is TGTGCCACCCGGGGGAACTATGGCTACACCTTC.